Listed below are T cell receptor beta chains from one sample, sequenced in a study of blood T cell repertoires in COVID-19. The protocol was immunoSEQ multiplex PCR, while the TCRdb copy is restricted to in-frame clones and leaves out a portion. This table has approximately 150,000 clones, 88% appearing once. Specimen: peripheral blood. The receptors come from a man aged 45-65 years who had recovered from COVID-19. The CDR3 runs from the conserved cysteine through the conserved F or W. A D gene is named only where the DNA matches it firmly. A clone size is listed for some rows: how often the clone was seen (once, few, many), or a class if it is expanded.

>TRBJ2-4|.|.|TRBV6-5
CASSRRLDAGNIQYF
TGTGCCAGCAGTCGCCGCCTGGATGCGGGAAACATTCAGTACTTC
>TRBJ2-7|.|.|TRBV19
CASSAGGISYEQYF
TGTGCCAGTAGTGCAGGGGGGATCTCCTACGAGCAGTACTTC
>TRBJ2-7|TRBD1|.|TRBV27
CATKGTGVREQYF
TGTGCCACTAAAGGGACAGGGGTTCGGGAGCAGTACTTC
>TRBJ2-7|.|.|TRBV19
CASSMNSDPFEQYF
TGTGCCAGTAGTATGAACAGTGACCCTTTCGAGCAGTACTTC
>TRBJ1-4|TRBD1|.|TRBV18
CASSPRQGGTNEKLFF
TGTGCCAGCTCACCCCGTCAGGGGGGAACTAATGAAAAACTGTTTTTT
>TRBJ1-2|TRBD1|.|TRBV9
CASSSSRQGGNYDGYTF
TGTGCCAGCAGCAGTAGTAGACAGGGGGGAAACTATGATGGCTACACCTTC
>TRBJ1-5|TRBD1|.|TRBV7-2
CASSRQGNQPQHF
TGTGCCAGCAGCCGACAGGGAAATCAGCCCCAGCATTTT
>TRBJ2-3|.|.|TRBV7-3
CASSLRANTDTQYF
TGTGCCAGCAGCCTCAGGGCTAACACAGATACGCAGTATTTT
>TRBJ1-3|TRBD1|.|TRBV6-1
CASRGTGQGNTIYF
TGTGCCAGCAGGGGGACAGGGCAAGGAAACACCATATATTTT
>TRBJ1-6|.|once|TRBV7-9
CAISITGVGNSPLHF
TGTGCCATCAGTATTACGGGAGTTGGGAATTCACCCCTCCACTTT
>TRBJ1-2|TRBD1|.|TRBV5-4
CASSRDRENYGYTF
TGTGCCAGCAGCCGGGACAGGGAGAACTATGGCTACACCTTC
>TRBJ1-6|.|.|TRBV6-6
CASSPSRGRGGNSPLHF
TGTGCCAGCAGTCCCAGTCGTGGCCGGGGAGGTAATTCACCCCTCCACTTT
>TRBJ2-3|TRBD1|.|TRBV5-1
CASSSQGAPDTQYF
TGCGCCAGCAGCTCCCAGGGGGCCCCAGATACGCAGTATTTT
>TRBJ1-5|TRBD1|.|TRBV12-5
CASGPLKRGTGDWQPQHF
TGTGCTAGTGGTCCACTCAAGCGCGGGACAGGGGATTGGCAGCCCCAGCATTTT
>TRBJ2-5|TRBD1|.|TRBV28
CASSGTGVQTQYF
TGTGCCAGCAGCGGGACAGGGGTACAGACCCAGTACTTC
>TRBJ1-1|TRBD1|.|TRBV28
CASSDPGQGTEAFF
TGTGCCAGCAGCGACCCGGGACAGGGGACTGAAGCTTTCTTT
>TRBJ2-1|.|.|TRBV4-1
CASSHLGGNEQFF
TGCGCCAGCAGCCACCTCGGGGGCAATGAGCAGTTCTTC
>TRBJ1-2|.|.|TRBV5-4
CASSLGWGLSRDYGYTF
TGTGCCAGCAGCTTAGGATGGGGGCTAAGTCGGGACTATGGCTACACCTTC
>TRBJ2-1|TRBD1|.|TRBV4-3
CASSRRTGHEQFF
TGCGCCAGCAGCCGCCGGACAGGCCATGAGCAGTTCTTC
>TRBJ1-2|TRBD1|.|TRBV18
CASSTPTGSYGYTF
TGTGCCAGCTCAACGCCGACAGGGAGTTATGGCTACACCTTC
>TRBJ2-7|.|.|TRBV5-4
CASSTGDRTQVYEQYF
TGTGCCAGCAGCACAGGTGACAGGACCCAGGTTTACGAGCAGTACTTC
>TRBJ2-1|TRBD2|few|TRBV4-3
CASSSSSGASSYNEQFF
TGCGCCAGCAGCTCCTCTAGCGGGGCGAGCTCCTACAATGAGCAGTTCTTC
>TRBJ2-7|.|.|TRBV6-5
CASSYVQGRDEQYF
TGTGCCAGCAGTTACGTCCAGGGGAGAGACGAGCAGTACTTC
>TRBJ2-1|TRBD2|.|TRBV6-2/TRBV6-3
CASSYIQRERRHEQFF
TGTGCCAGCAGTTACATCCAGCGGGAGCGTAGACATGAGCAGTTCTTC
>TRBJ1-1|TRBD1|.|TRBV7-8
CASSEGQGGTEAFF
TGTGCCAGCAGCGAGGGACAGGGGGGCACTGAAGCTTTCTTT
>TRBJ1-2|.|.|TRBV6-2/TRBV6-3
CASSLAGVNYGYTF
TGTGCCAGCAGTTTGGCAGGCGTAAACTATGGCTACACCTTC
>TRBJ2-5|TRBD2|.|TRBV7-2
CASGSRLAGETQYF
TGTGCCAGCGGCTCTCGGCTAGCGGGGGAGACCCAGTACTTC
>TRBJ2-1|.|.|TRBV5-1
CASSHRVGGNNEQFF
TGCGCCAGCAGCCATCGGGTGGGGGGAAACAATGAGCAGTTCTTC
>TRBJ2-2|.|.|TRBV6-6
CASSYVQAPNTGELFF
TGTGCCAGCAGTTACGTACAGGCCCCGAACACCGGGGAGCTGTTTTTT
>TRBJ1-6|.|once|TRBV7-2
CASSLRQGRQSPLHF
TGTGCCAGCAGCTTACGGCAGGGTAGGCAATCACCCCTCCACTTT
>TRBJ2-7|.|.|TRBV2
CASSEVLVGYEQYF
TGTGCCAGCAGTGAAGTTTTAGTTGGCTACGAGCAGTACTTC
>TRBJ1-3|TRBD1|.|TRBV5-4
CASSLAGGYPGNTIYF
TGTGCCAGCAGCTTGGCAGGGGGCTATCCTGGAAACACCATATATTTT
>TRBJ2-1|TRBD2|.|TRBV7-2
CASSFTGRAENEQFF
TGTGCCAGCAGCTTTACCGGGAGGGCCGAAAATGAGCAGTTCTTC
>TRBJ2-2|.|once|TRBV18
CASSPSRVNTGELFF
TGTGCCAGCTCACCTTCCAGGGTGAACACCGGGGAGCTGTTTTTT
>TRBJ2-7|TRBD1|.|TRBV5-1
CASSLGQGAQEQYF
TGCGCCAGCAGCTTGGGACAGGGGGCGCAGGAGCAGTACTTC
>TRBJ1-2|TRBD1|.|TRBV6-2/TRBV6-3
CASSPGQGIAHGYTF
TGTGCCAGCAGCCCAGGACAGGGGATAGCGCATGGCTACACCTTC
>TRBJ1-2|.|once|TRBV12-3/TRBV12-4
CASSGGLNYGYTF
TGTGCCAGCAGTGGAGGTCTTAACTATGGCTACACCTTC
>TRBJ2-1|.|.|TRBV5-4
CASSAGAGDYEQFF
TGTGCCAGCAGCGCAGGGGCGGGAGACTATGAGCAGTTCTTC
>TRBJ2-1|.|.|TRBV7-2
CASSIKLGNEQFF
TGTGCCAGCAGCATTAAACTAGGGAATGAGCAGTTCTTC
>TRBJ2-1|TRBD2|.|TRBV24-1
CATSEGGELGEQFF
TGTGCCACCAGTGAGGGAGGGGAACTTGGTGAGCAGTTCTTC
>TRBJ1-3|TRBD1|.|TRBV28
CASNVQGAIGNTIYF
TGTGCCAGCAACGTACAGGGGGCGATTGGAAACACCATATATTTT
>TRBJ2-1|.|.|TRBV2
CASSGVYGEQFF
TGTGCCAGCAGTGGAGTCTACGGTGAGCAGTTCTTC
>TRBJ2-1|TRBD2|.|TRBV9
CASSEGTSGVGKQFF
TGTGCCAGCAGCGAAGGGACTAGCGGGGTGGGGAAGCAGTTCTTC
>TRBJ1-2|TRBD1|.|TRBV28
CASSPWGTGGGNYGYTF
TGTGCCAGCAGTCCCTGGGGGACAGGGGGCGGAAACTATGGCTACACCTTC
>TRBJ2-1|.|few|TRBV4-1
CASSQVASSSYNEQFF
TGCGCCAGCAGCCAAGTGGCTTCTTCCTCCTACAATGAGCAGTTCTTC
>TRBJ2-7|TRBD1|.|TRBV6-6
CASSGTGREQYF
TGTGCCAGCAGCGGGACAGGGAGGGAGCAGTACTTC
>TRBJ2-2|TRBD2|.|TRBV18
CASSGLASGELFF
TGTGCCAGCTCTGGACTAGCGTCAGGGGAGCTGTTTTTT
>TRBJ1-2|.|.|TRBV28
CASRRGGYGYTF
TGTGCCAGCAGGAGAGGGGGCTATGGCTACACCTTC
>TRBJ1-1|TRBD1|.|TRBV5-1
CASDEGQGVGTEAFF
TGCGCCAGCGACGAGGGACAGGGGGTCGGCACTGAAGCTTTCTTT
>TRBJ2-2|.|.|TRBV6-2/TRBV6-3
CASSLVGSPGGELFF
TGTGCCAGCAGCCTAGTAGGCTCCCCGGGCGGGGAGCTGTTTTTT
>TRBJ1-1|TRBD1|.|TRBV6-2/TRBV6-3
CASSYRDRDTEAFF
TGTGCCAGCAGTTACCGGGACAGGGACACTGAAGCTTTCTTT
>TRBJ2-3|TRBD2|.|TRBV9
CASRTSSTDTQYF
TGTGCCAGCAGGACTAGCTCCACAGATACGCAGTATTTT
>TRBJ1-5|.|.|TRBV19
CASTRGGREQPQHF
TGTGCCAGTACCCGGGGGGGAAGGGAGCAGCCCCAGCATTTT
>TRBJ2-3|TRBD2|.|TRBV18
CASSPLGGRATDTQYF
TGTGCCAGCTCACCCCTTGGCGGGAGGGCGACAGATACGCAGTATTTT
>TRBJ1-2|TRBD1|.|TRBV27
CASSGYRGHDYGYTF
TGTGCCAGCAGTGGCTACAGGGGGCACGACTATGGCTACACCTTC
>TRBJ1-5|.|.|TRBV5-5
CASSLDGNSNQPQHF
TGTGCCAGCAGCTTGGACGGGAATAGCAATCAGCCCCAGCATTTT
>TRBJ1-2|.|.|TRBV3-1/TRBV3-2
CASTRGGYNYGYTF
TGTGCCAGCACCCGGGGGGGGTACAACTATGGCTACACCTTC
>TRBJ1-4|.|.|TRBV20-1
CSAREGEKLFF
TGCAGTGCTAGAGAGGGCGAAAAACTGTTTTTT
>TRBJ2-1|TRBD1|.|TRBV29-1
CRTGGPYNEQFF
TGCAGGACAGGGGGCCCCTACAATGAGCAGTTCTTC
>TRBJ1-2|.|.|TRBV21-1
CASSNERGIFEGYTF
TGTGCCAGCAGCAACGAAAGGGGAATTTTCGAAGGCTACACCTTC